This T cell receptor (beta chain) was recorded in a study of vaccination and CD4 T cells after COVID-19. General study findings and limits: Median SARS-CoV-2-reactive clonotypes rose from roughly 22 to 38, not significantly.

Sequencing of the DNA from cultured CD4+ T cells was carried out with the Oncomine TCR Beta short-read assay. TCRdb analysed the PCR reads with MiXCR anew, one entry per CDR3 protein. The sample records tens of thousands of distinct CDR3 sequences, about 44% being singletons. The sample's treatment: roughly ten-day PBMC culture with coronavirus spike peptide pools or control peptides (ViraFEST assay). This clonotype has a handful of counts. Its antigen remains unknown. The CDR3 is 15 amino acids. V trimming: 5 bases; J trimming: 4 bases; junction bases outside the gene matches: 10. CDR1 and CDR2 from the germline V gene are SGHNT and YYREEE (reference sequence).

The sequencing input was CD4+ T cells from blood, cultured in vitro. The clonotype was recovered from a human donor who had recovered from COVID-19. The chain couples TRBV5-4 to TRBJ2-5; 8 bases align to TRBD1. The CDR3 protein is CASSFRTGRGETQYF. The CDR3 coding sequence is TGTGCCAGCAGTTTCCGGACAGGGCGGGGAGAGACCCAGTACTTC. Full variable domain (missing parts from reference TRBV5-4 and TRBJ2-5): ETGVTQSPTHLIKTRGQQVTLRCSSQSGHNTVSWYQQALGQGPQFIFQYYREEENGRGNFPPRFSGLQFPNYSSELNVNALELDDSALYLCASSFRTGRGETQYFGPGTRLLVL.